The sequence of this TCR beta chain was determined in a study of glioma-infiltrating T cells. In its sample, this clonotype was seen a few times. The target antigen is unknown. Deletions cut 6 bases from V and 7 bases from J, with 13 bases between. The CDR3 contains 13 residues. Notes on the study in general: Above-expected tissue-blood divergence occurred in all gliomas, most in low-grade ones.

Using RNA template, CDR3s of TCR alpha and beta were amplified with iRepertoire arm-PCR. For one-step reverse transcription and amplification, roughly 95-400 ng of tissue mRNA or PBMC total RNA was used. TCRdb processed the multiplex PCR reads anew with MiXCR; each CDR3 protein has one entry. The table lists around 130,000 distinct CDR3 sequences, more than 20% of them singletons. Sequenced sample: glioma tissue, nonneoplastic brain tissue, or PBMCs (not recorded which). The chain is built from TRBV12-3 or TRBV12-4 and TRBJ1-5; a weak D match, TRBD1 (6 bases). The receptor was derived from a human donor with low-grade glioma or glioblastoma, undergoing nonglioma brain surgery, or in good health (not recorded which). CDR3 DNA sequence: TGTGCCAGCAGCAACGGGGGGCGGCAGCCCCAGCATTTT. Residues: CASSNGGRQPQHF.